This paragraph covers one TCR beta chain sequence. The data originate from a study of neurological immune-mediated disorders. Libraries used 2 million unsorted PBMCs kept frozen in RNAlater. Germline values: CDR1 SGHVS, CDR2 FNYEAQ. V shed 4 bases, J shed 7 bases, and the junction held 4 bases outside the gene matches. The CDR3 consists of 13 residues. With 10-nucleotide random UMIs included, cDNA was synthesized by 5'RACE. Every sequencing run produced over 180 million TCR-beta sequences that came from 15-18 subjects. TCRdb reprocessed the 5' RACE reads via MiXCR and lists one record per CDR3 protein. The profile shows 87,000 or so distinct CDR3 sequences, 3.5% of them singletons.

The chain has TRBV7-6 and TRBJ1-2; 9 positions match TRBD1. Specimen: PBMCs. This TCR was recovered from a woman aged 45-65 years with multiple sclerosis. CDR3 sequence (DNA): TGTGCCAGCAGCTGGACAGGGGAGGGTGGCTACACCTTC. It codes for CASSWTGEGGYTF.